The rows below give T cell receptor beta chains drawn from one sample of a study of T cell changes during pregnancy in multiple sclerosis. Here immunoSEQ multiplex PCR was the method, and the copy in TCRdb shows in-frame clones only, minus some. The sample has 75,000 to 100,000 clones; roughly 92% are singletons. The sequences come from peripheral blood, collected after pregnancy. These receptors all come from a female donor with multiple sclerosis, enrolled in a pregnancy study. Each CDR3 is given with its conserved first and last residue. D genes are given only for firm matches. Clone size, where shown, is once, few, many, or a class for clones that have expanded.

cdr3_aa: CACTTGVGQPQHF
cdr3_nt: TGTGCCTGTACCACAGGGGTGGGTCAGCCCCAGCATTTT
v_call: TRBV30
clone_size: once
j_call: TRBJ1-5
d_call: TRBD1

cdr3_aa: CASGSPSQADTEAFF
cdr3_nt: TGTGCTAGTGGTTCCCCCTCACAGGCTGACACTGAAGCTTTCTTT
v_call: TRBV12-5
clone_size: -
j_call: TRBJ1-1
d_call: -

cdr3_aa: CASRRDNQPQHF
cdr3_nt: TGTGCCAGCAGGAGGGACAATCAGCCCCAGCATTTT
v_call: TRBV2
clone_size: -
j_call: TRBJ1-5
d_call: -

cdr3_aa: CASGFGQGIHEAFF
cdr3_nt: TGTGCTAGTGGTTTCGGGCAGGGGATACATGAAGCTTTCTTT
v_call: TRBV12-5
clone_size: -
j_call: TRBJ1-1
d_call: -

cdr3_aa: CASSPPGTSTYEQYF
cdr3_nt: TGTGCCAGCAGCCCCCCCGGGACAAGTACCTACGAGCAGTACTTC
v_call: TRBV9
clone_size: -
j_call: TRBJ2-7
d_call: -

cdr3_aa: CASSFVGVSTDTQYF
cdr3_nt: TGTGCCAGCAGTTTCGTGGGAGTTAGCACAGATACGCAGTATTTT
v_call: TRBV27
clone_size: -
j_call: TRBJ2-3
d_call: -

cdr3_aa: CASSREETQYF
cdr3_nt: TGTGCCAGCAGCCGGGAAGAGACCCAGTACTTC
v_call: TRBV7-8
clone_size: -
j_call: TRBJ2-5
d_call: -

cdr3_aa: CASSLEGVGGSSPLHF
cdr3_nt: TGTGCCAGCAGCTTAGAGGGCGTTGGAGGGTCCTCACCCCTCCACTTT
v_call: TRBV7-9
clone_size: -
j_call: TRBJ1-6
d_call: -

cdr3_aa: CASSYSGGSYNEQFF
cdr3_nt: TGTGCCAGCAGTTACTCGGGGGGTTCCTACAATGAGCAGTTCTTC
v_call: TRBV6-5
clone_size: -
j_call: TRBJ2-1
d_call: -

cdr3_aa: CASSYSPVGTSGSTDTQYF
cdr3_nt: TGTGCCAGCAGCTACTCACCCGTCGGGACTAGCGGGAGCACAGATACGCAGTATTTT
v_call: TRBV7-9
clone_size: -
j_call: TRBJ2-3
d_call: TRBD2

cdr3_aa: CASSPGAGTSEQYF
cdr3_nt: TGTGCCAGCTCGCCGGGGGCAGGGACTAGCGAGCAGTACTTC
v_call: TRBV18
clone_size: once
j_call: TRBJ2-7
d_call: TRBD2

cdr3_aa: CASSLEKGPYGELFF
cdr3_nt: TGTGCCAGCAGCTTGGAAAAGGGGCCGTACGGGGAGCTGTTTTTT
v_call: TRBV7-2
clone_size: -
j_call: TRBJ2-2
d_call: -

cdr3_aa: CASSPWGVENSPLHF
cdr3_nt: TGTGCCAGCAGCCCTTGGGGGGTGGAGAATTCACCCCTCCACTTT
v_call: TRBV4-2
clone_size: once
j_call: TRBJ1-6
d_call: -

cdr3_aa: CASSRGPTDTQYF
cdr3_nt: TGTGCCAGCAGCCGAGGTCCGACAGATACGCAGTATTTT
v_call: TRBV7-6
clone_size: -
j_call: TRBJ2-3
d_call: -

cdr3_aa: CASGQGPNTEAFF
cdr3_nt: TGTGCCAGTGGACAGGGGCCGAACACTGAAGCTTTCTTT
v_call: TRBV7-2
clone_size: -
j_call: TRBJ1-1
d_call: TRBD1

cdr3_aa: CASSLVWQGAETQYF
cdr3_nt: TGTGCCAGCAGCTTAGTGTGGCAGGGGGCAGAGACCCAGTACTTC
v_call: TRBV7-2
clone_size: -
j_call: TRBJ2-5
d_call: TRBD1

cdr3_aa: CASSVEVSGNTIYF
cdr3_nt: TGTGCCAGCAGTGTTGAGGTTTCTGGAAACACCATATATTTT
v_call: TRBV6-1
clone_size: -
j_call: TRBJ1-3
d_call: -

cdr3_aa: CASRSSGGDTQYF
cdr3_nt: TGTGCCAGCAGATCCTCCGGGGGGGATACGCAGTATTTT
v_call: TRBV7-9
clone_size: -
j_call: TRBJ2-3
d_call: TRBD2

cdr3_aa: CASTTGTLSSYNEQFF
cdr3_nt: TGTGCCAGCACTACCGGGACATTAAGCTCCTACAATGAGCAGTTCTTC
v_call: TRBV27
clone_size: -
j_call: TRBJ2-1
d_call: -

cdr3_aa: CASSLGGAPNTEAFF
cdr3_nt: TGTGCCAGCAGCTTAGGAGGAGCACCGAACACTGAAGCTTTCTTT
v_call: TRBV7-9
clone_size: -
j_call: TRBJ1-1
d_call: -

cdr3_aa: CASSYSPGQLTDTQYF
cdr3_nt: TGTGCCAGCAGTTACTCTCCGGGACAGCTCACAGATACGCAGTATTTT
v_call: TRBV6-5
clone_size: -
j_call: TRBJ2-3
d_call: TRBD1

cdr3_aa: CSPRTNYNEQFF
cdr3_nt: TGCAGCCCGAGGACAAACTACAATGAGCAGTTCTTC
v_call: TRBV29-1
clone_size: -
j_call: TRBJ2-1
d_call: -

cdr3_aa: CASSYRGGPSNQPQHF
cdr3_nt: TGTGCCAGCAGTTACCGCGGGGGCCCTAGCAATCAGCCCCAGCATTTT
v_call: TRBV6-5
clone_size: once
j_call: TRBJ1-5
d_call: -

cdr3_aa: CASSYSDSQETQYF
cdr3_nt: TGTGCCAGCAGTTACTCCGACAGCCAAGAGACCCAGTACTTC
v_call: TRBV6-5
clone_size: -
j_call: TRBJ2-5
d_call: -

cdr3_aa: CASSEWGRPKPEKLFF
cdr3_nt: TGCGCCAGCAGTGAGTGGGGGAGGCCAAAACCAGAAAAACTGTTTTTT
v_call: TRBV10-1
clone_size: once
j_call: TRBJ1-4
d_call: -

cdr3_aa: CASSQDSRTAGNTIYF
cdr3_nt: TGCGCCAGCAGCCAAGATTCTCGCACGGCTGGAAACACCATATATTTT
v_call: TRBV4-3
clone_size: once
j_call: TRBJ1-3
d_call: -

cdr3_aa: CASSVGRLEPEAFF
cdr3_nt: TGTGCCAGCAGCGTGGGCAGGTTGGAACCTGAAGCTTTCTTT
v_call: TRBV9
clone_size: -
j_call: TRBJ1-1
d_call: -

cdr3_aa: CASRTETSGRVAGGELFF
cdr3_nt: TGTGCCAGCAGAACTGAGACTAGCGGGAGGGTGGCCGGCGGGGAGCTGTTTTTT
v_call: TRBV5-4
clone_size: -
j_call: TRBJ2-2
d_call: TRBD2

cdr3_aa: CTSSQMTSGSYNEQFF
cdr3_nt: TGCACCAGCAGCCAAATGACTAGCGGGAGTTACAATGAGCAGTTCTTC
v_call: TRBV1
clone_size: -
j_call: TRBJ2-1
d_call: -

cdr3_aa: CASRERGYGYTF
cdr3_nt: TGTGCCAGCAGGGAGCGGGGCTATGGCTACACCTTC
v_call: TRBV7-2
clone_size: once
j_call: TRBJ1-2
d_call: -

cdr3_aa: CASSLIDGAGYEQYF
cdr3_nt: TGCGCCAGCAGCCTAATCGATGGAGCGGGTTACGAGCAGTACTTC
v_call: TRBV5-1
clone_size: -
j_call: TRBJ2-7
d_call: -

cdr3_aa: CASSLGGSNIQYF
cdr3_nt: TGCGCCAGCAGCTTGGGAGGTTCAAACATTCAGTACTTC
v_call: TRBV5-1
clone_size: once
j_call: TRBJ2-4
d_call: -

cdr3_aa: CASSILADAYNEQFF
cdr3_nt: TGTGCCAGCAGCATACTAGCGGATGCCTACAATGAGCAGTTCTTC
v_call: TRBV2
clone_size: -
j_call: TRBJ2-1
d_call: TRBD2

cdr3_aa: CATEMVSGRDNEQFF
cdr3_nt: TGTGCCACCGAAATGGTTAGCGGGAGGGACAATGAGCAGTTCTTC
v_call: TRBV2
clone_size: -
j_call: TRBJ2-1
d_call: TRBD2

cdr3_aa: CSAKGSGDYGYTF
cdr3_nt: TGCAGCGCTAAGGGGAGCGGGGACTATGGCTACACCTTC
v_call: TRBV29-1
clone_size: -
j_call: TRBJ1-2
d_call: -

cdr3_aa: CASSLNSRGSQPQHF
cdr3_nt: TGTGCCAGCAGCTTGAATTCCAGGGGAAGTCAGCCCCAGCATTTT
v_call: TRBV5-5
clone_size: -
j_call: TRBJ1-5
d_call: -

cdr3_aa: CASSGDSNYGYTF
cdr3_nt: TGTGCCAGCAGTGGGGACAGTAACTATGGCTACACCTTC
v_call: TRBV6-1
clone_size: -
j_call: TRBJ1-2
d_call: TRBD1

cdr3_aa: CASSGTNTEAFF
cdr3_nt: TGTGCCAGCAGCGGCACGAACACTGAAGCTTTCTTT
v_call: TRBV7-3
clone_size: once
j_call: TRBJ1-1
d_call: -

cdr3_aa: CASSEDASGITSGNTIYF
cdr3_nt: TGTGCCAGCAGTGAAGATGCCTCAGGGATAACCTCTGGAAACACCATATATTTT
v_call: TRBV2
clone_size: -
j_call: TRBJ1-3
d_call: -

cdr3_aa: CASSFNDNEQFF
cdr3_nt: TGTGCCAGCAGCTTCAATGACAATGAGCAGTTCTTC
v_call: TRBV5-4
clone_size: -
j_call: TRBJ2-1
d_call: -

cdr3_aa: CASSKRRKDYGYTF
cdr3_nt: TGTGCCAGCAGTAAGAGGCGCAAGGACTATGGCTACACCTTC
v_call: TRBV6-5
clone_size: -
j_call: TRBJ1-2
d_call: -

cdr3_aa: CASSWGLADNEQFF
cdr3_nt: TGCGCCAGCAGCTGGGGGCTAGCCGACAATGAGCAGTTCTTC
v_call: TRBV5-1
clone_size: -
j_call: TRBJ2-1
d_call: -

cdr3_aa: CASSPRWGEVNEQYF
cdr3_nt: TGTGCCAGCTCACCACGATGGGGGGAAGTAAACGAGCAGTACTTC
v_call: TRBV18
clone_size: -
j_call: TRBJ2-7
d_call: -

cdr3_aa: CASSYSDRPYEQYF
cdr3_nt: TGTGCCAGCAGTTATTCGGACAGGCCCTACGAGCAGTACTTC
v_call: TRBV6-5
clone_size: -
j_call: TRBJ2-7
d_call: TRBD1

cdr3_aa: CASSPSGQGLEAFF
cdr3_nt: TGTGCCAGCAGTCCCTCGGGACAGGGCCTTGAAGCTTTCTTT
v_call: TRBV6-5
clone_size: -
j_call: TRBJ1-1
d_call: TRBD1

cdr3_aa: CASSPGTGGSYNEQFF
cdr3_nt: TGTGCCAGCTCACCAGGGACAGGAGGCTCCTACAATGAGCAGTTCTTC
v_call: TRBV18
clone_size: -
j_call: TRBJ2-1
d_call: TRBD1

cdr3_aa: CASSLSRTPGTGELFF
cdr3_nt: TGTGCCAGCAGCTTAAGTAGGACTCCGGGGACCGGGGAGCTGTTTTTT
v_call: TRBV7-7
clone_size: -
j_call: TRBJ2-2
d_call: -